These 3 T cell receptor beta chains originate from one sample sequenced in a study of cytomegalovirus exposure and HLA in healthy donors. Assay: immunoSEQ multiplex PCR; the TCRdb copy retains only in-frame clones and omits some. The sample has 200,000 to 300,000 clones, roughly 90% seen once. Sequencing used PBMCs. Receptors originate from a man younger than 35 in good health and CMV-seropositive.

This sequence joins TRBV28 and TRBJ1-2, with D possibly matching TRBD1 (6 bases). Germline V gene lookup returns CDR1 MDHEN and CDR2 SYDVKM. V lost 7 bases and J lost 5, with 11 bases in between. CDR3 length: 12 amino acids. The CDR3 DNA reads as TGTGCCAGCAAGGACAGCCGATATGGCTACACCTTC. Translating it yields CASKDSRYGYTF.

V usage is TRBV2 and J usage is TRBJ2-1; TRBD2 matches at 7 bases. Germline V lookup: CDR1 SNHLY, CDR2 FYNNEI. The CDR3 spans 15 residues. The J segment lost 4 bases and the V segment lost 4 bases, leaving 7 bases of the junction unmatched. The CDR3 sequence is CASSVGISGYNEQFF. In DNA, the CDR3 is TGTGCCAGCAGTGTGGGGATTAGCGGGTACAATGAGCAGTTCTTC.

The V gene is TRBV5-6, the J gene TRBJ2-7; D gene ambiguous. Germline values: CDR1 SGHDT, CDR2 YYEEEE. This CDR3 region has 15 residues. Between the trimmed V and J ends, which lost 0 bases and 3 bases, there was a span of 13 bases. DNA for the CDR3: TGTGCCAGCAGCTTGGACCGGTCTTTTGGCTACGAGCAGTACTTC. Translated: CASSLDRSFGYEQYF.